These 19 T cell receptor beta chains originate from one sample sequenced in a study of blood T cells in healthy people across ages. With a J-beta primer mix and a sample-barcoded 5' primer, a second PCR ran roughly 6 to 11 cycles. One entry per CDR3 protein results from TCRdb running MiXCR on the 5' RACE reads. The sample holds roughly 1.9 million distinct CDR3 sequences, more than 35% seen once. Sample: blood. Receptors originate from a human donor in good health.

The chain joins TRBV6-5 to TRBJ2-3, with 9 bases lining up with TRBD1. The V and J ends lost 8 bases and 4 bases, in that order; junction bases with no gene match: 4. The germline V gene has CDR1 MNHEY and CDR2 SVGAGI. This CDR3 has 13 residues. The CDR3 is CASQGTGSDTQYF. The CDR3 DNA reads as TGTGCCAGCCAAGGGACAGGGTCAGATACGCAGTATTTT.

V and J are TRBV15 and TRBJ2-1; 8 nucleotides match TRBD2. This CDR3 contains 15 residues. Germline assignment: CDR1 LNHNV and CDR2 YYDKDF (reference sequence). V lost 4 bases and J lost 7; bases outside the gene matches: 9. The CDR3 DNA reads TGTGCCACCAGCAACTCCGGGGGGGCCCTGAATGAGCAGTTCTTC. Its protein product is CATSNSGGALNEQFF.

Only a few counts were recorded for this clonotype. This chain links TRBV7-2 with TRBJ2-3, with D perhaps matching TRBD1 (6 bases). The CDR3 sequence is 13 residues long. The V gene's germline CDR1 is SGHTA and CDR2 FQGNSA. V was clipped by 8 bases and J by 5 bases, with 14 bases between them. The CDR3 is CASGPQGIDTQYF. The CDR3 DNA reads as TGTGCCAGCGGTCCCCAGGGGATAGATACGCAGTATTTT.

The chain carries TRBV6-2 or TRBV6-3 and TRBJ2-7; 9 nucleotides align to TRBD1. With V trimmed by 8 bases and J by 3 bases, 5 bases remained unmatched. Germline V gene sequence: CDR1 MNHEY, CDR2 SVGEGT. There are 13 residues in the CDR3. The CDR3 region is CASGTGTYYEQYF. The CDR3 nucleotides read TGTGCCAGCGGGACAGGGACTTACTACGAGCAGTACTTC.

V usage is TRBV29-1 and J usage is TRBJ1-2, with 10 nucleotides matching TRBD1. There are 16 residues in the CDR3. Trimming at V came to 4 bases and at J to 1 base, leaving 9 bases not matched to a gene. CDR1 and CDR2 (germline): SQVTM, ANQGSEA. This CDR3 is CSVGQGAGIGNYGYTF. The CDR3 bases are TGCAGCGTTGGACAGGGGGCTGGAATCGGTAACTATGGCTACACCTTC. The complete variable domain, with remaining parts taken from reference TRBV29-1 and TRBJ1-2, reads SAVISQKPSRDICQRGTSLTIQCQVDSQVTMMFWYRQQPGQSLTLIATANQGSEATYESGFVIDKFPISRPNLTFSTLTVSNMSPEDSSIYLCSVGQGAGIGNYGYTFGSGTRLTVV.

The chain employs TRBV20-1 and TRBJ2-7, with 9 bases lining up with TRBD2. V shed 0 bases and J 0 bases; nucleotides not matched to a gene: 9. The germline V gene has CDR1 DFQATT and CDR2 SNEGSKA (reference sequence). The CDR3 length is 17 residues. CDR3 in amino acids: CSARDLRRGGLSYEQYF. As DNA, the CDR3 is TGCAGTGCTAGAGATTTACGGCGGGGGGGCCTCTCCTACGAGCAGTACTTC.

The V and J genes are TRBV24-1 and TRBJ2-6; D remains ambiguous. Germline V gene sequence: CDR1 KGHDR, CDR2 SFDVKD. V was cut by 5 bases and J by 4 bases, with 5 bases left in between. This CDR3 is 13 amino acids long. CDR3 nucleotides: TGTGCCACCAGTGTTTCCGGGGCCAACGTCCTGACTTTC. Amino acid sequence: CATSVSGANVLTF.

A few counts support this clonotype. The rearrangement uses TRBV12-3 or TRBV12-4 and TRBJ1-1; the D is unclear. The CDR3 runs to 15 residues. V was clipped by 5 bases and J by 0 bases, with 13 bases between them. The CDR3 loop reads CASSPLSGLNTEAFF. CDR3 DNA sequence: TGTGCCAGCAGTCCCCTGAGTGGCTTGAACACTGAAGCTTTCTTT.

This clonotype has a handful of counts. Germline is not matched at one junction end, which may reflect a read error. CDR3 nucleotides: TGCACCAGCAGCTGGGATCCGGGCTCTTCCGAGCAGTACTTC. It translates to CTSSWDPGSSEQYF. The rearrangement links TRBV5-1 to TRBJ2-7; D unclear. The length of the CDR3 is 14 residues. Germline V gene sequence: CDR1 SGHRS, CDR2 YFSETQ.

The V and J genes are TRBV6-2 or TRBV6-3 and TRBJ2-7; D perhaps matches TRBD2 (5 bases). Germline assignment: CDR1 MNHEY and CDR2 SVGEGT. The V end lost 5 bases, the J end lost 9 bases, and 17 bases lay between the germline ends. The CDR3 consists of 13 residues. This CDR3 reads CASSTLTTAGQYF. The DNA of the CDR3 is TGTGCCAGCAGTACCTTGACTACGGCGGGGCAGTACTTC.

The rearrangement links TRBV6-5 to TRBJ2-7, with D perhaps TRBD1 (6 bases). Germline CDR1 is MNHEY and CDR2 is SVGAGI. Trimming left V 6 bases short and J 4 bases short, with 19 bases between. CDR3 length: 15 amino acids. The CDR3 DNA sequence: TGTGCCAGCAGACAACAGGGTTTAGGACCTTACGAGCAGTACTTC. Its translation is CASRQQGLGPYEQYF.

This clonotype was seen ten or more times. In DNA form, the CDR3 reads TGCAGCGTTGAAGTTACGGCAAACGAGCAGTACTTC. This encodes CSVEVTANEQYF. The V call is TRBV29-1, the J call TRBJ2-7; no firm D call. Per germline, CDR1 SQVTM and CDR2 ANQGSEA. Trimming cost V 1 base and J 5 bases, with 9 bases left between them. The CDR3 is made up of 12 amino acids.

With regard to this clonotype: An end of the junction does not agree with germline; a read error may underlie this. This chain links TRBV12-5 with TRBJ2-5; 12 bases line up with TRBD1. The CDR3 is 16 residues long. Germline V CDR1 and CDR2: LGHNT, FRNRAP. CDR3 nucleotide sequence: TGTGCTAGTGGAACCGGGACAGGGGGCGAAGGGGAGACCCAGGGCTTC. It specifies CASGTGTGGEGETQGF. The full variable domain, completed using reference TRBV12-5 and TRBJ2-5, is DARVTQTPRHKVTEMGQEVTMRCQPILGHNTVFWYRQTMMQGLELLAYFRNRAPLDDSGMPKDRFSAEMPDATLATLKIQPSEPRDSAVYFCASGTGTGGEGETQGFGPGTRLLVL.

Concerning this clonotype itself: A single base separates this from a much larger clone, so it may be a read error. The rearrangement joins TRBV3-1 to TRBJ2-5; TRBD1 or TRBD2 may be the D gene (5 bases each). Trimming removed 0 bases at V and 4 bases at J, with 12 bases between. The CDR3 has 15 residues. Germline V gene lookup returns CDR1 LGHDT and CDR2 YNNKEL (reference sequence). DNA of the CDR3: TGTGCCAGCAGCCAAGAGTGGGAGCAGGGAGAGACCCAGTACTTC. Its translation: CASSQEWEQGETQYF.

The genes are TRBV7-2 and TRBJ1-1, with D tentatively TRBD1 (5 bases). Per germline, CDR1 SGHTA and CDR2 FQGNSA. Trimming took off 5 bases at V and 7 bases at J, with 14 bases between the two ends. The CDR3 is made up of 13 amino acids. CDR3 DNA sequence: TGTGCCAGCAGCCCCCGCGGGGGGAGTGAAGCTTTCTTT. It is translated as CASSPRGGSEAFF.

The chain couples TRBV19 to TRBJ2-1; D not resolved. Trimming left V 0 bases short and J 6 bases short, with 12 bases between. The CDR3 length is 15 residues. The V gene's germline CDR1 is LNHDA and CDR2 SQIVND (reference sequence). In DNA, the CDR3 is TGTGCCAGTAGTATAGACAGGAAGACTTTCAATGAGCAGTTCTTC. The encoded protein is CASSIDRKTFNEQFF. The full variable domain, completed using reference TRBV19 and TRBJ2-1, is DGGITQSPKYLFRKEGQNVTLSCEQNLNHDAMYWYRQDPGQGLRLIYYSQIVNDFQKGDIAEGYSVSREKKESFPLTVTSAQKNPTAFYLCASSIDRKTFNEQFFGPGTRLTVL.

The chain's CDR3 is CASTRQGGNNSPLHF. CDR3 bases: TGTGCCAGCACGAGACAGGGTGGAAATAATTCACCCCTCCACTTT. The chain has TRBV6-5 and TRBJ1-6; 7 nucleotides align to TRBD1. This CDR3 comprises 15 residues. Germline V CDR1 and CDR2: MNHEY, SVGAGI. V was pared by 7 bases and J by 5 bases, with 8 bases of the junction left unmatched.

J is TRBJ1-5 and V is TRBV28, with TRBD1 as a possible D gene (5 bases). The CDR3 totals 13 residues. Germline CDR1 is MDHEN and CDR2 is SYDVKM. Between the trimmed V and J ends, which lost 8 bases and 7 bases, there was a span of 15 bases. The CDR3 region is CASGGSARQPQHF. The CDR3 coding sequence is TGTGCCAGCGGGGGTTCCGCTCGGCAGCCCCAGCATTTT.

Points on this clonotype: The junction departs from the called germline gene at one end, perhaps through a read error. V gene TRBV6-2 or TRBV6-3 combines with J gene TRBJ2-7, with 8 bases that match TRBD2. This CDR3 comprises 13 residues. Germline CDR1 is MNHEY and CDR2 is SVGEGT. The CDR3 loop is CASSYQRGLGVDF. CDR3 bases: TGTGCCAGCAGTTACCAGCGGGGGCTGGGGGTGGACTTC.